This is a list of T cell receptor beta chains from one sample in a study of T cell changes during pregnancy in multiple sclerosis. Only in-frame clones appear in the TCRdb table, and some are missing; sequencing was by immunoSEQ multiplex PCR. The sample includes under 95,000 clones, around 94% seen only once; the top ten take about 0.94%. This specimen was peripheral blood, taken in the second trimester of pregnancy. The source is a female donor in good health, enrolled as a control in a pregnancy study. The CDR3 runs from the conserved cysteine through the conserved F or W. D genes are given only for firm matches. A row's size may be missing; if present it is once, few, many or a size class.

d_gene	j_gene	v_gene	abundance	CDR3nt	CDR3aa
TRBD1	TRBJ2-7	TRBV5-4	-	TGTGCCAGCAGCGCCTCCCGGGACAGGGTCTCCGAGCAGTACTTC	CASSASRDRVSEQYF
TRBD2	TRBJ2-1	TRBV11-3	-	TGTGCCAGCAGCTTAAGCGGGAGCTCCTACAATGAGCAGTTCTTC	CASSLSGSSYNEQFF
TRBD2	TRBJ2-3	TRBV7-9	-	TGTGCCAGCAGCTACGGGACTAGCGGGAGCGCCACAGATACGCAGTATTTT	CASSYGTSGSATDTQYF
-	TRBJ2-3	TRBV2	-	TGTGCCAGCAAGTGGATTTGGGCGGGAAGCACAGATACGCAGTATTTT	CASKWIWAGSTDTQYF
-	TRBJ1-4	TRBV28	few	TGTGCCAGCAGTGATTATCGGGTTAATGAAAAACTGTTTTTT	CASSDYRVNEKLFF
-	TRBJ2-7	TRBV15	-	TGTGCCACCAGCAGGACACTTTTTTCTTCTGGTAACGAGCAGTACTTC	CATSRTLFSSGNEQYF
-	TRBJ2-1	TRBV4-2	-	TGTGCCAGCAGCCGGGGGCTAGCGGAAGTTCATGAGCAGTTCTTC	CASSRGLAEVHEQFF
TRBD1	TRBJ2-7	TRBV28	-	TGTGCCAGCAGTCAGACAGGGACGGTCCACGAGCAGTACTTC	CASSQTGTVHEQYF
TRBD2	TRBJ2-7	TRBV7-2	-	TGTGCCAGCAGCTTAGGGGCTAGCGGGAGTTACGAGCAGTACTTC	CASSLGASGSYEQYF
-	TRBJ1-5	TRBV28	-	TGTGCCAGCAGCTCTCCCGACAGGCTGGGATGGCAGCCCCAGCATTTT	CASSSPDRLGWQPQHF
-	TRBJ1-1	TRBV28	-	TGTGCCAGCAGCCCACCCGGGGGTTTGAACACTGAAGCTTTCTTT	CASSPPGGLNTEAFF
TRBD1	TRBJ2-3	TRBV5-1	-	TGCGCCAGCAGCACCGGACAGGGCACAGATACGCAGTATTTT	CASSTGQGTDTQYF
-	TRBJ2-3	TRBV7-2	-	TGTGCCAGCAGCCTTCGAGGGGGATCAGTTACGCAGTATTTT	CASSLRGGSVTQYF
TRBD2	TRBJ2-2	TRBV5-1	-	TGCGCCAGCAGATCAAGCGGGGGTAACACCGGGGAGCTGTTTTTT	CASRSSGGNTGELFF
-	TRBJ1-5	TRBV5-6	-	TGTGCCAGCAGCTTAACTCCCGATCAGCCCCAGCATTTT	CASSLTPDQPQHF
-	TRBJ1-1	TRBV30	-	TGTGCCTGGACCCCAATAGGGGATGAAGCTTTCTTT	CAWTPIGDEAFF
-	TRBJ2-1	TRBV29-1	-	TGCAGCGTTGAGCGGTGGGGCAGACTTAATGAGCAGTTCTTC	CSVERWGRLNEQFF
TRBD2	TRBJ2-5	TRBV5-6	once	TGTGCCAGCAGCTTGGTTGGGCTAGCGGAACTCCAAGAGACCCAGTACTTC	CASSLVGLAELQETQYF
-	TRBJ2-3	TRBV30	-	TGTGCCTGGAGTGTACAAGATACGCAGTATTTT	CAWSVQDTQYF
TRBD1	TRBJ1-1	TRBV5-1	-	TGCGCCAGCAGCTTGGAGGGGACAGGGAGAGGCACTGAAGCTTTCTTT	CASSLEGTGRGTEAFF
-	TRBJ2-7	TRBV6-5	-	TGTGCCAGCAGCCCCTCAGGGGAGTCCTACGAGCAGTACTTC	CASSPSGESYEQYF
-	TRBJ1-1	TRBV5-4	-	TGTGCCAGCAGCTTGGACAGGGCCACTGAAGCTTTCTTT	CASSLDRATEAFF
-	TRBJ2-4	TRBV9	-	TGTGCCAGCAGCGTAGACGGTAATTCACACATTCAGTACTTC	CASSVDGNSHIQYF
TRBD1	TRBJ2-3	TRBV6-1	once	TGTGCCAGCAGTGAAGGGTTCAGGGGGCGCACAGATACGCAGTATTTT	CASSEGFRGRTDTQYF
TRBD2	TRBJ2-1	TRBV2	-	TGTGCCAGCAGTGGGACTAGCGGGAGGGCGGGCAATGAGCAGTTCTTC	CASSGTSGRAGNEQFF
-	TRBJ2-2	TRBV15	-	TGTGCCACCAGCAGAGGTGACTTTAACACCGGGGAGCTGTTTTTT	CATSRGDFNTGELFF
-	TRBJ1-1	TRBV19	-	TGTGCCAGTATCCGGACACTTAAGCCCCACACTGAAGCTTTCTTT	CASIRTLKPHTEAFF
TRBD1	TRBJ2-5	TRBV28	-	TGTGCCAGCAGTTTTGGGAGGATGACAGGGGGAGAGACCCAGTACTTC	CASSFGRMTGGETQYF
TRBD2	TRBJ2-7	TRBV5-4	-	TGTGCCAGCAGCTTGGGGTTGGCTAGCGGGAAGGAGCAGTACTTC	CASSLGLASGKEQYF
-	TRBJ2-7	TRBV7-6	-	TGTGCCAGCAGCTTAGCGCGCTACGATGTGCAGTACTTC	CASSLARYDVQYF
-	TRBJ1-2	TRBV5-6	-	TGTGCCAGCAGCTGGCCAGGAGGGGCAGACTATGGCTACACCTTC	CASSWPGGADYGYTF
-	TRBJ2-3	TRBV5-1	-	TGCGCCAGCAGCTTGGTCCGGTTAGATACGCAGTATTTT	CASSLVRLDTQYF
TRBD1	TRBJ2-1	TRBV7-8	-	TGTGCCAGCAGCCAGACAGGGGTCCCCTACAATGAGCAGTTCTTC	CASSQTGVPYNEQFF
TRBD2	TRBJ2-5	TRBV18	-	TGTGCCAGCTCACCACTTCTAGCGGGAGGAGGAGAGACCCAGTACTTC	CASSPLLAGGGETQYF
-	TRBJ2-1	TRBV5-1	-	TGCGCCAGCAGCTCCCGGCGGAGTGAGCAGTTCTTC	CASSSRRSEQFF
-	TRBJ2-3	TRBV9	-	TGTGCCAGCAGCGTAGGATTAGGAGGGGCTAGCACAGATACGCAGTATTTT	CASSVGLGGASTDTQYF
-	TRBJ2-7	TRBV1	once	TGCACCAGCAGCCAAGATTCTAGCGGCTCTGCCTACGAGCAGTACTTC	CTSSQDSSGSAYEQYF
-	TRBJ1-1	TRBV5-1	-	TGCGCCAGCAGCTCAGATTTGAACGACAGGGAAGCTTTCTTT	CASSSDLNDREAFF
-	TRBJ2-3	TRBV5-1	-	TGCGCCAGCAGCTTGGCCGGGTTATTCGATACGCAGTATTTT	CASSLAGLFDTQYF
-	TRBJ1-5	TRBV6-5	-	TGTGCCAGCAGTTACTCAGGGGCCGATCAGCCCCAGCATTTT	CASSYSGADQPQHF
-	TRBJ1-5	TRBV27	-	TGTGCCAGCAGTTTGATTGGGGGCCGGCAGCCCCAGCATTTT	CASSLIGGRQPQHF
-	TRBJ1-2	TRBV15	-	TGTGCCACCAGCAGAGGGGAGGGGGTTAACTATGGCTACACCTTC	CATSRGEGVNYGYTF
-	TRBJ2-6	TRBV2	-	TGTGCCAGCAGCCGGGCTAGCAGGAGCGGGGCCAACGTCCTGACTTTC	CASSRASRSGANVLTF
-	TRBJ1-1	TRBV11-2	-	TGTGCCAGCAGCTCCGGTTTGAACACTGAAGCTTTCTTT	CASSSGLNTEAFF
-	TRBJ1-2	TRBV6-5	-	TGTGCCAGCAGTTCTCCACAACGGAGACCTAATGGCTACACCTTC	CASSSPQRRPNGYTF
TRBD1	TRBJ1-5	TRBV19	few	TGTGCCAGTAGTACCCTCGTGGGGGGGACAGGTGACAATCAGCCCCAGCATTTT	CASSTLVGGTGDNQPQHF
TRBD1	TRBJ1-2	TRBV5-5	-	TGTGCCAGCAGATCTCCAGGGGGCCCGGACTATGGCTACACCTTC	CASRSPGGPDYGYTF
-	TRBJ2-1	TRBV4-2	-	TGTGCCAGCAGCCAAGGTTTAGCGACCAACAATGAGCAGTTCTTC	CASSQGLATNNEQFF
TRBD1	TRBJ2-1	TRBV9	-	TGTGCCAGCAGTTGGCGTGGGACAGGGGGCAGGGATGAGCAGTTCTTC	CASSWRGTGGRDEQFF
-	TRBJ2-1	TRBV6-5	once	TGTGCCAGCAGTTACTCGCGGAGACTCTACAATGAGCAGTTCTTC	CASSYSRRLYNEQFF
TRBD1	TRBJ2-7	TRBV5-1	-	TGCGCCAGCAGCTTGGGGACAGGGCTCTACGAGCAGTACTTC	CASSLGTGLYEQYF
-	TRBJ1-6	TRBV6-1	-	TGTGCCAGCACCGACGGGTTTTCACCCCTCCACTTT	CASTDGFSPLHF
TRBD2	TRBJ2-4	TRBV5-1	-	TGCGCCAGCAGCTTGGATTCAGCGGGAGGGCTCAAAAACATTCAGTACTTC	CASSLDSAGGLKNIQYF
TRBD1	TRBJ2-2	TRBV5-4	-	TGTGCCAGCAGCTCGTGGTGGGGCGGACAGGGGGCGACCGGGGAGCTGTTTTTT	CASSSWWGGQGATGELFF
-	TRBJ1-6	TRBV28	-	TGTGCCAGCAGTTCACAGGTTCGCCCGACTTCACCCCTCCACTTT	CASSSQVRPTSPLHF